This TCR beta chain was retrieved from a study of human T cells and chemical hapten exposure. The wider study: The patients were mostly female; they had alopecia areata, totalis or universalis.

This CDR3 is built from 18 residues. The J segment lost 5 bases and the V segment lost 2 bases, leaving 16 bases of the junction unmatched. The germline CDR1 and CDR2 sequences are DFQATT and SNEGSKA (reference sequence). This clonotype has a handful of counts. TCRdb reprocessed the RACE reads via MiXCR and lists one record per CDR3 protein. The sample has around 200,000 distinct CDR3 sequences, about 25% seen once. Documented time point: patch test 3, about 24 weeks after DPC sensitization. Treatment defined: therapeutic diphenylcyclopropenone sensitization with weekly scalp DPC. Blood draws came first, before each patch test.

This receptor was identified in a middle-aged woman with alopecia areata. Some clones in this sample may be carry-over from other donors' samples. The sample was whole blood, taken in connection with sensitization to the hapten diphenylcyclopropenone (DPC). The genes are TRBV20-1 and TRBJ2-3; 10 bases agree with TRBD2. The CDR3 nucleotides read TGCAGTGCTAGATCTAGCGGGAGTCGCGGGGGTACGGTAGATACGCAGTATTTT. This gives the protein CSARSSGSRGGTVDTQYF.